The 9 T cell receptor beta chains listed next were all sequenced from one sample in a study of HIV-infected children after antiretroviral therapy interruption. The TCR library was built from RNA with a 3' RACE protocol and unique molecular identifiers. In TCRdb, the 3' RACE reads were re-called with MiXCR into one record per CDR3 protein. This table holds fewer than 100,000 distinct CDR3 sequences, less than 7% found once. This sample's treatment: PENTA 11 planned treatment interruption arm or continuous ART arm. Here the sequenced sample was CD45RA+ CD4+ T cells from PBMCs, pooled from several time points, taken from a donor given antiretroviral therapy, either interrupted or continuous. Stated subset: naive CD4+ CD45RA+ CD45RO- T cells. The receptors shown here come from a pool of human donors with HIV.

The sample holds many counts of this clonotype. The genes are TRBV24-1 and TRBJ1-2, with 7 bases that match TRBD1. Losses at the gene ends were 4 bases for V and 7 bases for J; bases not matched to a gene: 5. Germline CDR1 KGHDR, CDR2 SFDVKD. The CDR3 extends over 13 amino acids. CDR3 coding DNA: TGTGCCACCAGTGAGACAGGGTGGCGTGGCTACACCTTC. This encodes CATSETGWRGYTF.

This clonotype was picked up many times. The chain recombines TRBV7-2 with TRBJ2-3, with 10 bases lining up with TRBD2. V lost 2 bases and J lost 0; bases outside the gene matches: 5. Germline assignment: CDR1 SGHTA and CDR2 FQGNSA. The CDR3 loop spans 17 amino acids. The CDR3 DNA reads as TGTGCCAGCAGCTTATGGCTAGCGGGGGTGAGCACAGATACGCAGTATTTT. It translates to CASSLWLAGVSTDTQYF.

This clonotype was observed at least ten times. The rearrangement links TRBV20-1 to TRBJ1-2; D unclear. Germline V gives CDR1 DFQATT, CDR2 SNEGSKA (reference sequence). Trimming left V 0 bases short and J 4 bases short, with 12 bases between. This CDR3 contains 14 residues. This CDR3 reads CSARDRRAVYGYTF. In DNA form, the CDR3 reads TGCAGTGCTAGAGACCGGAGAGCGGTCTATGGCTACACCTTC.

This clonotype was detected ten times or more. The chain links TRBV3-1 to TRBJ1-1, with D unresolved. V dropped 0 bases and J dropped 1 base, with 3 bases sitting between them. This CDR3 contains 13 residues. From germline, CDR1 is LGHDT and CDR2 YNNKEL (reference sequence). This chain's CDR3 is CASSQDPNTEAFF. The CDR3, as DNA: TGTGCCAGCAGCCAAGATCCGAACACTGAAGCTTTCTTT.

This clonotype showed up many times. The genes are TRBV3-1 and TRBJ2-1; D unresolved. This CDR3 contains 11 residues. The V gene lost 1 base and the J gene lost 9 bases, with 4 bases spanning the gap. Germline V gene lookup returns CDR1 LGHDT and CDR2 YNNKEL (reference sequence). The CDR3 nucleotides read TGTGCCAGCAGCCAAGTAAGTGAGCAGTTCTTC. Encoded protein: CASSQVSEQFF.

There are many counts of this clonotype. A junction end diverges from the germline sequence, so it may reflect a read error. V is TRBV7-2 and J is TRBJ2-5; TRBD2 aligns across 12 bases. CDR3 size: 14 residues. Germline CDR1 and CDR2: SGHTA and FQGNSA. The CDR3 DNA sequence: TGTGCCAGCAGCCTAGCGGGGGGGCGAGAGACCCAGTACTTC. The encoded protein is CASSLAGGRETQYF.

The chain employs TRBV9 and TRBJ2-3; 7 positions agree with TRBD1. The CDR3 totals 15 residues. V shed 3 bases and J 3 bases; nucleotides not matched to a gene: 7. CDR1 is SGDLS, CDR2 YYNGEE, per germline. The CDR3 loop reads CASSASPQGTDTQYF. The CDR3 DNA follows: TGTGCCAGCAGCGCATCACCACAGGGGACAGATACGCAGTATTTT.

This clonotype has ten or more counts. V is TRBV23-1 and J is TRBJ2-2; D uncertain. TRBV23-1 is recorded as an ORF, its role being uncertain. The CDR3 is 12 amino acids. V was trimmed by 4 bases and J by 6 bases, leaving 6 bases between them. The CDR3 DNA sequence: TGCGCCAGCAGTCTCTGTTCCGGGGAGCTGTTTTTT. Protein product: CASSLCSGELFF.

As for this clonotype: It may be a read error: a sequence one base away is much more abundant. V is TRBV5-2 and J is TRBJ2-1; TRBD1 was called by the table and not checked on the DNA. TRBV5-2 is noted as a pseudogene. There are 14 residues in the CDR3. CDR3 bases: TGCTCCAGCAAGGGACAGGGGCCTTACAATGAGCAGTTCTTC. It yields the protein CSSKGQGPYNEQFF.